This TCR beta chain was identified during a study of vaccination and CD4 T cells after COVID-19. Treatment in this sample: roughly ten-day PBMC culture with coronavirus spike peptide pools or control peptides (ViraFEST assay). V dropped 0 bases and J dropped 7 bases, with 15 bases sitting between them. Germline V gene sequence: CDR1 LGHNA, CDR2 YNFKEQ. The CDR3 sequence is 16 residues long. Sequencing of cultured CD4+ T cell DNA used the Oncomine TCR Beta short-read assay. One entry per CDR3 protein results from TCRdb running MiXCR on the PCR reads. This sample has over 12,000 distinct CDR3 sequences, with around 46% found just once. Remarks on this clonotype: What it binds is unknown.

The sequence came from a human donor who had recovered from COVID-19. This chain connects TRBV4-2 to TRBJ2-2, with D perhaps matching TRBD1 or TRBD2 (5 bases each). Source material: CD4+ T cells from blood, cultured in vitro. In DNA, the CDR3 is TGTGCCAGCAGCCAAGAATTAGGGGCGAGGGGCGGGGAGCTGTTTTTT. It encodes CASSQELGARGGELFF.